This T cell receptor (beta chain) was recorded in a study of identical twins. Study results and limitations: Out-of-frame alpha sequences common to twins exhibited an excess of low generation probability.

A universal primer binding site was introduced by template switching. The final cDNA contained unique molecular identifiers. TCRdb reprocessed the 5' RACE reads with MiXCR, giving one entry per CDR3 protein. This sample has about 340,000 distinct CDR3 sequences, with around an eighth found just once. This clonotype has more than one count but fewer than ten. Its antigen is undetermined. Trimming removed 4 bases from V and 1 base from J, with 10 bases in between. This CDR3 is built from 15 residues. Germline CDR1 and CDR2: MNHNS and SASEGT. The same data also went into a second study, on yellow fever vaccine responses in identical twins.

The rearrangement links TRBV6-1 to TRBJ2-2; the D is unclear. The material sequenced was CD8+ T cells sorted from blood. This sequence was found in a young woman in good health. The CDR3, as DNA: TGTGCCAGCAGTGCACCAAACTTGAACACCGGGGAGCTGTTTTTT. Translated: CASSAPNLNTGELFF.